Listed here are 3 T cell receptor beta chains from one sample, sequenced in a study of technical replicates of blood from a few donors. Some clones are missing from TCRdb's copy, which holds only in-frame ones; the method was immunoSEQ multiplex PCR. The table includes approximately 64,000 clones, around 88% detected once. Sequencing was performed on PBMCs. Every receptor here comes from a human donor in good health. Some clones in this sample may be carry-over from other donors' samples.

The chain couples TRBV7-9 to TRBJ1-2; D gene unclear. This CDR3 spans 15 amino acids. Deletions cut 6 bases from V and 9 bases from J, with 23 bases between. In germline, CDR1 is SEHNR, CDR2 FQNEAQ (reference sequence). CDR3 sequence reads: CASSPQRNYGMSYTF. The DNA of the CDR3 is TGTGCCAGCAGTCCCCAGAGAAACTATGGTATGAGCTACACCTTC.

The rearrangement uses TRBV9 and TRBJ1-2, with 7 bases identical to TRBD1. The V gene's germline CDR1 is SGDLS and CDR2 YYNGEE. There are 15 residues in the CDR3. Trimming took 4 bases from V and 2 from J; bases not matched to a gene: 8. The CDR3 bases are TGTGCCAGCAGCCTACGGGACAGTGGGAACTATGGCTACACCTTC. This sequence encodes CASSLRDSGNYGYTF.

The gene calls are TRBV14 and TRBJ2-5; tentatively, D is TRBD2 (6 bases). Trimming took 4 bases from V and 5 from J, leaving 14 bases between them. CDR3 size: 14 residues. From germline, CDR1 is SGHDN and CDR2 FVKESK. The CDR3 DNA is TGTGCCAGCAGCCCTTTAGCGGTGGGGGAGACCCAGTACTTC. Its protein product is CASSPLAVGETQYF.